This is a list of T cell receptor beta chains from one sample in a study of graft-versus-host responses after intestinal transplantation. Generated by immunoSEQ multiplex PCR, the TCRdb table keeps only in-frame clones and is missing some. The sample records about 4,400 clones, under 75% being singletons. The input for sequencing was ileum tissue, taken 17 days after transplant. The receptors come from a human patient who received an intestinal transplant, so some T cells may come from the graft donor. Both conserved end residues are part of each CDR3. D genes are given only for firm matches. The listing skips clone size in some rows; elsewhere it reads once, few, many or a size class.

>TRBJ1-2|-|-|TRBV6-5
TGTGCCAGCAGTTCGGGGGGAGCGAATGGCTACACCTTC
CASSSGGANGYTF
>TRBJ2-3|-|TRBD2|TRBV10-3
TGTGCCATCAGTACTAGCGGGGGTGAGGCAGATACGCAGTATTTT
CAISTSGGEADTQYF
>TRBJ2-1|few|-|TRBV9
TGTGCCAGCAGCCCCCTTTCGGCCGGGTATGAGCAGTTCTTC
CASSPLSAGYEQFF
>TRBJ2-2|-|-|TRBV28
TGTGCCAGCAGTTTTTGGAGGGGTGGCGGGGAGCTGTTTTTT
CASSFWRGGGELFF
>TRBJ1-6|-|-|TRBV5-4
TGTGCCAGCAGCTTTATTGACACCAGATCACCCCTCCACTTT
CASSFIDTRSPLHF
>TRBJ2-2|-|-|TRBV14
TGTGCCAGCAGCCAACGTGCGTCCGCGAACACCGGGGAGCTGTTTTTT
CASSQRASANTGELFF
>TRBJ2-1|-|TRBD2|TRBV14
TGTGCCAGCAGCCAAGAGCGCTGGGGGCGCCTAGCGGGGGGCAAGACTCTCAATGAGCAGTTCTTC
CASSQERWGRLAGGKTLNEQFF
>TRBJ2-1|-|TRBD1|TRBV7-8
TGTGCCAGCAGCTATCCCGGGACAGCCTCACCCGGGGATGAGCAGTTCTTC
CASSYPGTASPGDEQFF
>TRBJ1-1|-|TRBD1|TRBV20-1
TGCAGTGCTAAATGGGACAGGGGAGCTTTCTTT
CSAKWDRGAFF
>TRBJ1-6|once|-|TRBV19
TGTGCCAGTAGGACTGAGGTCTGGAATTCACCCCTCCACTTT
CASRTEVWNSPLHF
>TRBJ1-5|-|-|TRBV28
TGTGCCAGCAGGAGCACCGTTTATAGCAATCAGCCCCAGCATTTT
CASRSTVYSNQPQHF
>TRBJ2-5|-|TRBD2|TRBV28
TGTGCCAGCAGTTTATTCCCGGGGGGTAGAATAAGAGAGACCCAGTACTTC
CASSLFPGGRIRETQYF
>TRBJ1-6|few|TRBD1|TRBV6-1
TGTGCCAGCAGGCAAACAGGGGACGGTCGTTCACCCCTCCACTTT
CASRQTGDGRSPLHF
>TRBJ2-7|-|-|TRBV6-6
TGTGCCAGCAGTTCTCTTGACGAGCAGTACTTC
CASSSLDEQYF
>TRBJ2-4|-|TRBD1|TRBV7-9
TGTGCCAGCAGCTTAGACCGACAGGGGACCAAAAACATTCAGTACTTC
CASSLDRQGTKNIQYF
>TRBJ2-2|-|-|TRBV9
TGTGCCAGCAGTGGGAGGTACACCGGGGAGCTGTTTTTT
CASSGRYTGELFF
>TRBJ2-3|-|-|TRBV6-6
TGTGCCAGCAGTTTGGGGCAGGCGGCCCGCACAGATACGCAGTATTTT
CASSLGQAARTDTQYF
>TRBJ2-2|-|TRBD2|TRBV9
TGTGCCAGCAGCCCCCGTCTACTAGCGGGGGGCACTAACACCGGGGAGCTGTTTTTT
CASSPRLLAGGTNTGELFF
>TRBJ1-4|-|TRBD1|TRBV6-5
TGTGCCAGCAGGACAGGGTCTGTGAGGGAAAAACTGTTTTTT
CASRTGSVREKLFF
>TRBJ2-1|-|-|TRBV27
TGTGCCAGCAGTTTAGGGGCTCTCTCCTACAATGAGCAGTTCTTC
CASSLGALSYNEQFF
>TRBJ1-3|-|-|TRBV28
TGTGCCAGCAGTCCCGGGGGGGGGTTGATGACTGGAAACACCATATATTTT
CASSPGGGLMTGNTIYF
>TRBJ2-1|-|-|TRBV28
TGTGCCAGCAGTTTAAGGGAGACGGCCTACAATGAGCAGTTCTTC
CASSLRETAYNEQFF
>TRBJ2-1|-|-|TRBV2
TGTGCCAGCAACGCCCTAGCATTGAATGAGCAGTTCTTC
CASNALALNEQFF
>TRBJ2-3|-|-|TRBV6-5
TGTGCCAGCAGTCACAGAGATACGCAGTATTTT
CASSHRDTQYF
>TRBJ2-2|-|TRBD2|TRBV5-4
TGTGCCAGCAGCCTCGGGCTAGCGGGAGACACCGGGGAGCTGTTTTTT
CASSLGLAGDTGELFF
>TRBJ2-3|-|-|TRBV9
TGTGCCAGCAGCGTAGAGGATAGCGCTACGCAGTATTTT
CASSVEDSATQYF
>TRBJ2-1|-|TRBD2|TRBV5-1
TGCGCCAGCAGCTTGCCTAGCGGGGGGGGCTACAATGAGCAGTTCTTC
CASSLPSGGGYNEQFF
>TRBJ1-2|-|-|TRBV30
TGTGCCTGGAAGTCGTTAACGGAGATAGCTAACTATGGCTACACCTTC
CAWKSLTEIANYGYTF
>TRBJ1-5|few|-|TRBV7-8
TGTGCCAGCAGCTTAGCGTTGAGAGGACAAACCAATCAGCCCCAGCATTTT
CASSLALRGQTNQPQHF
>TRBJ2-1|-|TRBD2|TRBV9
TGTGCCAGCAGCGTAGTACTCGGGGGGGCGGATGAGCAGTTCTTC
CASSVVLGGADEQFF
>TRBJ2-7|-|TRBD1|TRBV29-1
TGCAGCGTCGACAGGGGGAGTGGATTTGGCGAGCAGTACTTC
CSVDRGSGFGEQYF
>TRBJ1-3|few|TRBD1|TRBV14
TGTGCCAGCAGCCAAGATTGGACAGGGCAAAACACCATATATTTT
CASSQDWTGQNTIYF
>TRBJ2-1|-|TRBD1|TRBV23-1
TGCGCCAGCAGTCTCCAGGGGGCTCTCTACAATGAGCAGTTCTTC
CASSLQGALYNEQFF
>TRBJ1-2|-|TRBD1|TRBV30
TGTGCCTGGACCCTGACAGGGGACTATGGCTACACCTTC
CAWTLTGDYGYTF
>TRBJ2-3|-|-|TRBV9
TGTGCCAGCAGCGTAGCAAGCACAGATACGCAGTATTTT
CASSVASTDTQYF
>TRBJ2-2|few|-|TRBV27
TGTGCCAGCAGTTTATCGGAGGGGTCCGGGGAGCTGTTTTTT
CASSLSEGSGELFF
>TRBJ1-1|-|-|TRBV4-3
TGCGCCAGCAGCCAGCAGGGAGGACTCACTGAAGCTTTCTTT
CASSQQGGLTEAFF
>TRBJ2-5|-|TRBD1|TRBV13
TGTGCCAGCAGCTTATTCGACAGGGGAGGAGAGACCCAGTACTTC
CASSLFDRGGETQYF
>TRBJ2-5|large|TRBD1|TRBV7-2
TGTGCCAGCAGCTTGACCAGGGGGCTGGAGACCCAGTACTTC
CASSLTRGLETQYF
>TRBJ2-3|-|-|TRBV19
TGTGCCAGTAGTATATCGGGGAGCACAGATACGCAGTATTTT
CASSISGSTDTQYF
>TRBJ1-1|-|-|TRBV5-4
TGTGCCAGCAGCCCACGGCCCAGGGAGGGTGAAGCTTTCTTT
CASSPRPREGEAFF
>TRBJ2-2|-|-|TRBV19
TGTGCCAGTAGTACAGCGACAGATACCGGGGAGCTGTTTTTT
CASSTATDTGELFF
>TRBJ2-2|few|-|TRBV11-2
TGTGCCAGCAGCTCCGTAGTTACCACCGGGGAGCTGTTTTTT
CASSSVVTTGELFF
>TRBJ2-2|-|-|TRBV5-4
TGTGCCAGCAGTCCGACTCCGACGAACACCGGGGAGCTGTTTTTT
CASSPTPTNTGELFF
>TRBJ2-3|-|TRBD1|TRBV6-5
TGTGCCAGCAGTCGACAGGGGGCCCGCACAGATACGCAGTATTTT
CASSRQGARTDTQYF
>TRBJ2-3|-|TRBD2|TRBV5-1
TGCGCCAGCAGCTTGTTACTCGGGACTAGCGGGGGAGATACGCAGTATTTT
CASSLLLGTSGGDTQYF
>TRBJ2-1|once|-|TRBV28
TGTGCCAGCAGACTACCCTACAATGAGCAGTTCTTC
CASRLPYNEQFF
>TRBJ1-1|few|-|TRBV21-1
TGTGCCAGCAGCAAGCAAGGGAGGGGGAACACTGAAGCTTTCTTT
CASSKQGRGNTEAFF